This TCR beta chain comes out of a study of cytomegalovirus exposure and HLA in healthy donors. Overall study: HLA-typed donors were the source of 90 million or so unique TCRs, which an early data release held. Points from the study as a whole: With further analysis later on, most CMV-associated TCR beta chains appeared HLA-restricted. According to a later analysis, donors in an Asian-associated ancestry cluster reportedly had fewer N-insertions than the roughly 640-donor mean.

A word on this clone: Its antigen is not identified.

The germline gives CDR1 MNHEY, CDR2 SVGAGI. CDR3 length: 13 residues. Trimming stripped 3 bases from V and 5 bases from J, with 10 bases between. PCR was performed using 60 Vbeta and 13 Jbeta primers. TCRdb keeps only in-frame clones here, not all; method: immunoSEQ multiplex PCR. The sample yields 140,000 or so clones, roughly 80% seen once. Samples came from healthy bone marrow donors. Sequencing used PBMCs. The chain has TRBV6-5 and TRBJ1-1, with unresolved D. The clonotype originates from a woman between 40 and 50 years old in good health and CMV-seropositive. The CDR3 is CASSYAAATEAFF. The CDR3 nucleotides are TGTGCCAGCAGTTATGCAGCGGCAACTGAAGCTTTCTTT.